Listed below are T cell receptor beta chains from one sample, sequenced in a study of Ad26.COV2.S vaccination and SARS-CoV-2 variants. Libraries were prepared by immunoSEQ multiplex PCR; TCRdb keeps only in-frame clonotypes and omits some of them. The repertoire holds around 300,000 clones, with 75% to 90% as singletons. Sequenced here: peripheral blood, sampled in a trial of Ad26.COV2.S vaccine versus placebo. These receptors were obtained from a person between 18 and 60 years old who received the Ad26.COV2.S COVID-19 vaccine or a placebo. Both conserved end residues are part of each CDR3. D genes are given only for firm matches. Part of the rows lack a size; the others show once, few, many or a class for expanded clones.

TRBJ1-5,NA,TRBV11-2,NA,TGTGCCAGCAGCGTCGCAGTCGGTCAGCCCCAGCATTTT,CASSVAVGQPQHF
TRBJ1-2,NA,TRBV9,NA,TGTGCCAGCAGCGTGTCCTGGAACTATGGCTACACCTTC,CASSVSWNYGYTF
TRBJ2-7,TRBD1,TRBV10-2,NA,TGCGCCAGCCAGTTGACCTCGGGACAGGGTGGCGGCGAGCAGTACTTC,CASQLTSGQGGGEQYF
TRBJ2-5,NA,TRBV7-2,NA,TGTGCCAGCAGCTTAGCTCAAGAGACCCAGTACTTC,CASSLAQETQYF
TRBJ2-3,NA,TRBV5-1,NA,TGCGCCAGCAGTCGATTCCACCCTGGCGCAGATACGCAGTATTTT,CASSRFHPGADTQYF
TRBJ1-4,NA,TRBV5-4,NA,TGTGCCAGCAGGCGAACTCAGGGCGATGAAAAACTGTTTTTT,CASRRTQGDEKLFF
TRBJ2-7,TRBD1,TRBV28,NA,TGTGCCAGCAGCCTCGGGGACAGGGTATACGAGCAGTACTTC,CASSLGDRVYEQYF
TRBJ2-1,NA,TRBV20-1,NA,TGCAGTGCTAGTTTCCAGGGATCATGGTCCTACAATGAGCAGTTCTTC,CSASFQGSWSYNEQFF
TRBJ1-1,NA,TRBV2,NA,TGTGCCAGCAGTGACAGGGTCTTTGCTTTCTTT,CASSDRVFAFF
TRBJ2-7,NA,TRBV5-1,few,TGCGCCAGCAGCGCGGGACAGAACTACGAGCAGTACTTC,CASSAGQNYEQYF